Listed below are T cell receptor beta chains from one sample, sequenced in a study of blood T cell repertoires in COVID-19. Produced via immunoSEQ multiplex PCR; TCRdb's table is partial and in-frame only. Among approximately 80,000 clones, roughly 80% were seen once, and the ten largest hold around 29%. The sequenced sample was peripheral blood. These receptor sequences come from a human donor in a cohort sampled during active COVID-19. The CDR3 runs from the conserved cysteine through the conserved F or W. A D gene is named only where the DNA matches it firmly. Some rows have no size entry. The others give once, few or many, or a class for an expanded clone.

d_gene: TRBD1
j_gene: TRBJ1-6
abundance: .
v_gene: TRBV30
CDR3aa: CAWSAGQGGSPLHF
CDR3nt: TGTGCCTGGAGTGCGGGACAGGGTGGATCACCCCTCCACTTT

d_gene: TRBD1
j_gene: TRBJ2-1
abundance: .
v_gene: TRBV3-1/TRBV3-2
CDR3aa: CASSQPLGGTGNEQFF
CDR3nt: TGTGCCAGCAGCCAACCCCTGGGGGGGACAGGGAATGAGCAGTTCTTC

d_gene: TRBD1
j_gene: TRBJ1-2
abundance: .
v_gene: TRBV6-1
CDR3aa: CASSAVSGTGDNYGYTF
CDR3nt: TGTGCCAGCAGTGCGGTGTCCGGGACAGGGGATAACTATGGCTACACCTTC

d_gene: TRBD2
j_gene: TRBJ2-7
abundance: few
v_gene: TRBV5-1
CDR3aa: CASSWTGTSDEQYF
CDR3nt: TGCGCCAGCAGCTGGACCGGGACTAGCGACGAGCAGTACTTC

d_gene: .
j_gene: TRBJ2-3
abundance: .
v_gene: TRBV19
CDR3aa: CASSTVLDTQYF
CDR3nt: TGTGCCAGTAGTACTGTTTTAGATACGCAGTATTTT

d_gene: .
j_gene: TRBJ2-5
abundance: .
v_gene: TRBV18
CDR3aa: CASSSDRQETQYF
CDR3nt: TGTGCCAGCTCTTCAGACAGACAAGAGACCCAGTACTTC

d_gene: TRBD1
j_gene: TRBJ1-5
abundance: .
v_gene: TRBV2
CDR3aa: CASTRGTVNQPQHF
CDR3nt: TGTGCCAGCACTCGAGGGACAGTCAATCAGCCCCAGCATTTT

d_gene: .
j_gene: TRBJ1-1
abundance: .
v_gene: TRBV5-1
CDR3aa: CASSLAQGPSRAFF
CDR3nt: TGCGCCAGCAGCTTGGCCCAGGGCCCCAGCCGAGCTTTCTTT

d_gene: .
j_gene: TRBJ1-2
abundance: .
v_gene: TRBV4-2
CDR3aa: CASSQDRHANGYTF
CDR3nt: TGTGCCAGCAGCCAAGATCGTCATGCTAATGGCTACACCTTC

d_gene: .
j_gene: TRBJ2-5
abundance: .
v_gene: TRBV4-1
CDR3aa: CASSQGGWQETQYF
CDR3nt: TGCGCCAGCAGCCAAGGTGGCTGGCAAGAGACCCAGTACTTC

d_gene: .
j_gene: TRBJ1-2
abundance: .
v_gene: TRBV6-6
CDR3aa: CASTPGPVYGYTF
CDR3nt: TGTGCCAGCACGCCAGGCCCTGTCTATGGCTACACCTTC

d_gene: TRBD1
j_gene: TRBJ1-1
abundance: .
v_gene: TRBV15
CDR3aa: CATSRDRAGQGNTEAFF
CDR3nt: TGTGCCACCAGCAGAGATCGTGCGGGACAGGGGAACACTGAAGCTTTCTTT

d_gene: TRBD1
j_gene: TRBJ2-2
abundance: .
v_gene: TRBV19
CDR3aa: CASSMVGTGGTGELFF
CDR3nt: TGTGCCAGTAGTATGGTCGGGACAGGGGGCACCGGGGAGCTGTTTTTT

d_gene: TRBD1
j_gene: TRBJ1-5
abundance: .
v_gene: TRBV28
CDR3aa: CASRDRAQPQHF
CDR3nt: TGTGCCAGCAGAGACAGGGCTCAGCCCCAGCATTTT

d_gene: .
j_gene: TRBJ1-1
abundance: .
v_gene: TRBV11-2
CDR3aa: CASSLGQALNTEAFF
CDR3nt: TGTGCCAGCAGCTTAGGACAGGCCTTGAACACTGAAGCTTTCTTT

d_gene: .
j_gene: TRBJ2-3
abundance: .
v_gene: TRBV9
CDR3aa: CASSVSWAGLGSADTQYF
CDR3nt: TGTGCCAGCAGCGTTAGTTGGGCAGGGCTGGGATCGGCAGATACGCAGTATTTT

d_gene: TRBD1
j_gene: TRBJ2-6
abundance: .
v_gene: TRBV19
CDR3aa: CASRPRQGATSGANVLTF
CDR3nt: TGTGCCAGTCGCCCTAGACAGGGGGCGACCTCTGGGGCCAACGTCCTGACTTTC

d_gene: .
j_gene: TRBJ2-7
abundance: few
v_gene: TRBV30
CDR3aa: CAWKGVRVYEQYF
CDR3nt: TGTGCCTGGAAAGGGGTCAGGGTCTACGAGCAGTACTTC

d_gene: .
j_gene: TRBJ2-3
abundance: .
v_gene: TRBV6-5
CDR3aa: CASSSRRGTTDTQYF
CDR3nt: TGTGCCAGCAGTTCTCGGCGGGGGACAACAGATACGCAGTATTTT

d_gene: .
j_gene: TRBJ2-7
abundance: .
v_gene: TRBV3-1/TRBV3-2
CDR3aa: CASSPPTRLIDEQYF
CDR3nt: TGTGCCAGCAGCCCCCCCACACGTCTGATCGACGAGCAGTACTTC

d_gene: .
j_gene: TRBJ2-2
abundance: few
v_gene: TRBV23-1
CDR3aa: CASSHRGGPTGELFF
CDR3nt: TGCGCCAGCAGTCATCGGGGAGGACCCACCGGGGAGCTGTTTTTT

d_gene: TRBD1
j_gene: TRBJ1-5
abundance: .
v_gene: TRBV7-8
CDR3aa: CASSRGQGDRGNQPQHF
CDR3nt: TGTGCCAGCAGCCGGGGACAGGGAGACAGGGGCAATCAGCCCCAGCATTTT

d_gene: .
j_gene: TRBJ2-1
abundance: .
v_gene: TRBV7-9
CDR3aa: CASSASGYNEQFF
CDR3nt: TGTGCCAGCAGCGCCAGCGGGTACAATGAGCAGTTCTTC

d_gene: TRBD2
j_gene: TRBJ2-1
abundance: once
v_gene: TRBV10-3
CDR3aa: CAISESLARSYNEQFF
CDR3nt: TGTGCCATCAGTGAGTCACTAGCGCGCTCCTACAATGAGCAGTTCTTC

d_gene: TRBD2
j_gene: TRBJ2-1
abundance: .
v_gene: TRBV6-5
CDR3aa: CASTKRGGPDEQFF
CDR3nt: TGTGCCAGCACCAAACGGGGGGGTCCGGATGAGCAGTTCTTC

d_gene: TRBD1
j_gene: TRBJ1-2
abundance: .
v_gene: TRBV12-3/TRBV12-4
CDR3aa: CASSMGDSLGYTF
CDR3nt: TGTGCCAGCAGTATGGGGGACAGCCTCGGCTACACCTTC

d_gene: .
j_gene: TRBJ2-3
abundance: .
v_gene: TRBV5-5
CDR3aa: CASSRGDTQYF
CDR3nt: TGTGCCAGCAGCCGCGGGGATACGCAGTATTTT

d_gene: .
j_gene: TRBJ2-2
abundance: .
v_gene: TRBV7-3
CDR3aa: CASSLGPQTGELFF
CDR3nt: TGTGCCAGCAGCTTAGGTCCACAGACCGGGGAGCTGTTTTTT

d_gene: .
j_gene: TRBJ1-1
abundance: few
v_gene: TRBV2
CDR3aa: CASSYTATEAFF
CDR3nt: TGTGCCAGCAGCTACACAGCTACTGAAGCTTTCTTT

d_gene: .
j_gene: TRBJ1-5
abundance: .
v_gene: TRBV2
CDR3aa: CASSDWGQNQPQHF
CDR3nt: TGTGCCAGCAGTGATTGGGGGCAAAATCAGCCCCAGCATTTT

d_gene: TRBD2
j_gene: TRBJ2-5
abundance: few
v_gene: TRBV7-9
CDR3aa: CASSAGLAETQYF
CDR3nt: TGTGCCAGCAGCGCGGGACTAGCGGAGACCCAGTACTTC

d_gene: TRBD1
j_gene: TRBJ1-3
abundance: .
v_gene: TRBV7-2
CDR3aa: CASSLETGAGNTIYF
CDR3nt: TGTGCCAGCAGCTTAGAGACAGGGGCTGGAAACACCATATATTTT

d_gene: .
j_gene: TRBJ2-5
abundance: few
v_gene: TRBV3-1/TRBV3-2
CDR3aa: CASRETGPETQYF
CDR3nt: TGTGCCAGCAGGGAGACAGGACCAGAGACCCAGTACTTC

d_gene: TRBD1
j_gene: TRBJ2-7
abundance: .
v_gene: TRBV5-1
CDR3aa: CASSLGQGKDEQYF
CDR3nt: TGCGCCAGCAGCTTGGGACAGGGTAAGGACGAGCAGTACTTC

d_gene: .
j_gene: TRBJ2-7
abundance: .
v_gene: TRBV5-6
CDR3aa: CASSSSFGSYEQYF
CDR3nt: TGTGCCAGCAGCTCCTCGTTCGGTTCCTACGAGCAGTACTTC

d_gene: .
j_gene: TRBJ1-2
abundance: .
v_gene: TRBV18
CDR3aa: CASSPPRAGGGYTF
CDR3nt: TGTGCCAGCTCACCACCGAGGGCAGGTGGCGGCTACACCTTC

d_gene: .
j_gene: TRBJ2-7
abundance: .
v_gene: TRBV29-1
CDR3aa: CSVEGQGAEQYF
CDR3nt: TGCAGCGTTGAAGGCCAGGGTGCCGAGCAGTACTTC

d_gene: TRBD1
j_gene: TRBJ2-1
abundance: .
v_gene: TRBV24-1
CDR3aa: CATSEGDRGLNEQFF
CDR3nt: TGTGCCACCAGTGAGGGGGACAGGGGGCTCAATGAGCAGTTCTTC

d_gene: .
j_gene: TRBJ2-7
abundance: .
v_gene: TRBV28
CDR3aa: CASSLARGVNEQYF
CDR3nt: TGTGCCAGCAGTTTGGCCAGGGGGGTCAACGAGCAGTACTTC

d_gene: .
j_gene: TRBJ1-2
abundance: .
v_gene: TRBV6-6
CDR3aa: CASSYGQSGYGYTF
CDR3nt: TGTGCCAGCAGTTACGGCCAATCGGGCTATGGCTACACCTTC

d_gene: TRBD1
j_gene: TRBJ2-5
abundance: few
v_gene: TRBV11-3
CDR3aa: CASSLRQGGGQETQYF
CDR3nt: TGTGCCAGCAGCTTACGACAGGGGGGGGGACAAGAGACCCAGTACTTC

d_gene: .
j_gene: TRBJ1-3
abundance: .
v_gene: TRBV29-1
CDR3aa: CSATGSGNTIYF
CDR3nt: TGCAGCGCCACAGGCTCTGGAAACACCATATATTTT

d_gene: TRBD2
j_gene: TRBJ2-1
abundance: .
v_gene: TRBV7-8
CDR3aa: CASSLLAGGLSSHNEQFF
CDR3nt: TGTGCCAGCAGCTTACTAGCGGGGGGGCTCTCGTCCCACAATGAGCAGTTCTTC

d_gene: .
j_gene: TRBJ2-6
abundance: .
v_gene: TRBV21-1
CDR3aa: CASRGQGRSGANVLTF
CDR3nt: TGTGCCAGCCGAGGACAGGGGAGGTCTGGGGCCAACGTCCTGACTTTC

d_gene: TRBD1
j_gene: TRBJ2-7
abundance: .
v_gene: TRBV18
CDR3aa: CASSPDRYEQYF
CDR3nt: TGTGCCAGCTCGCCGGACAGGTACGAGCAGTACTTC

d_gene: TRBD2
j_gene: TRBJ2-1
abundance: once
v_gene: TRBV11-2
CDR3aa: CASSRRTSGGHSSYNEQFF
CDR3nt: TGTGCCAGCAGCCGCCGGACTAGCGGGGGGCACAGCTCCTACAATGAGCAGTTCTTC